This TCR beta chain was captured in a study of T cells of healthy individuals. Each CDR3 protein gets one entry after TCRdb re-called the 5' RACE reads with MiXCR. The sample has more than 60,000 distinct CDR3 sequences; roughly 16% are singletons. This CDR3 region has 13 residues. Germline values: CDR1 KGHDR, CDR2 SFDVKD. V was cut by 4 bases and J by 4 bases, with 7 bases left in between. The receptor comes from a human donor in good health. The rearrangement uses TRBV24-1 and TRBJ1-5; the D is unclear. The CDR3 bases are TGTGCCACCAGTGACCGGATGAATCAGCCCCAGCATTTT. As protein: CATSDRMNQPQHF.